The text below deals with one TCR beta chain. J lost 9 bases, V lost 3 bases, and 3 bases had no gene match. The length of the CDR3 is 13 residues. Looked up from germline, CDR1 is LNHDA and CDR2 is SQIVND (reference sequence). This sample was taken from a study of T cell changes during pregnancy in multiple sclerosis. Repertoires were generated with immunoSEQ multiplex PCR, while TCRdb's copy carries only in-frame clones and drops some. The sample holds some 60,000 clones, 90% seen once. The rearrangement uses TRBV19 and TRBJ2-7; 12 bases align to TRBD1. This receptor was taken from a female donor in good health, enrolled as a control in a pregnancy study. The sequencing used peripheral blood, collected in the third trimester of pregnancy. This chain's CDR3 is CASSIGTGGGQYF. CDR3 in DNA: TGTGCCAGTAGTATCGGGACAGGGGGCGGGCAGTACTTC.